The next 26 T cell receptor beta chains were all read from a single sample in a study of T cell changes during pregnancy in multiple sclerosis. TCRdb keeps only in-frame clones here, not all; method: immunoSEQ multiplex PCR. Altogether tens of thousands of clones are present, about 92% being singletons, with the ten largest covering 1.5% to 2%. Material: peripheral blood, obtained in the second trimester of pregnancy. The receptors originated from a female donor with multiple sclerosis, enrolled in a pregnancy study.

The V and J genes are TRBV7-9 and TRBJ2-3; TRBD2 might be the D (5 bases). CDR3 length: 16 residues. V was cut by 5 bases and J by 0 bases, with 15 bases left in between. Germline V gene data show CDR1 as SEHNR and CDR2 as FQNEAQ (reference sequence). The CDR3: CASSTLSGVSTDTQYF. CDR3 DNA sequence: TGTGCCAGCAGCACTCTGAGCGGAGTTAGCACAGATACGCAGTATTTT.

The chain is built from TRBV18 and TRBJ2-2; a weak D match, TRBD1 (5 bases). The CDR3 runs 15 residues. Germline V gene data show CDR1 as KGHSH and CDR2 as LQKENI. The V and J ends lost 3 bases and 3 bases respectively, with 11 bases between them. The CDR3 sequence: CASSPRRADTGELFF. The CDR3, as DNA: TGTGCCAGCTCACCGCGCAGGGCTGACACCGGGGAGCTGTTTTTT.

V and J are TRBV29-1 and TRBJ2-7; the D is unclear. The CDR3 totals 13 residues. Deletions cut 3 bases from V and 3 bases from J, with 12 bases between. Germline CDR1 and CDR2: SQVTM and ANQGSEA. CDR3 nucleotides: TGCAGCGTTGAGTCTCCCGCGGACTACGAGCAGTACTTC. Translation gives CSVESPADYEQYF.

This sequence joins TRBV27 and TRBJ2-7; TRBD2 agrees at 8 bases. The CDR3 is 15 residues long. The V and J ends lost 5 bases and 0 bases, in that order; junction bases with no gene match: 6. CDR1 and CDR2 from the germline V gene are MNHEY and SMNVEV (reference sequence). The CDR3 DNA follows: TGTGCCAGCAGTGGGGCGGGGGGCCTCTCCTACGAGCAGTACTTC. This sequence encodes CASSGAGGLSYEQYF.

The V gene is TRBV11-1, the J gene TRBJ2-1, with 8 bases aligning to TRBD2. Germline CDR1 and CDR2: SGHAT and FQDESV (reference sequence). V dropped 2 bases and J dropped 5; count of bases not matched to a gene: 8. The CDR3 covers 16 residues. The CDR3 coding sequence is TGTGCCAGCAGCTTAAGTTTTACTAGCGGAGACAATGAGCAGTTCTTC. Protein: CASSLSFTSGDNEQFF.

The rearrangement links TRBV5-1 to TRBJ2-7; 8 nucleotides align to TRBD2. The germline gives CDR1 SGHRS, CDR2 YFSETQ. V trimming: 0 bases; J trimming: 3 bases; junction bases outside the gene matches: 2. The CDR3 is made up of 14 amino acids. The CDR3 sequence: CASSLDGTSYEQYF. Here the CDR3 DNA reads TGCGCCAGCAGCTTGGACGGGACTAGCTACGAGCAGTACTTC.

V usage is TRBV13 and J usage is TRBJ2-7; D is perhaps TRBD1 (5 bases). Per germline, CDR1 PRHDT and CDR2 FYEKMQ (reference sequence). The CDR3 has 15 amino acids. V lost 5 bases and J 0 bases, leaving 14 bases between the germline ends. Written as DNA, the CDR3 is TGTGCCAGCAGCCCCCGCCAGGGCAGCTCCTACGAGCAGTACTTC. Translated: CASSPRQGSSYEQYF.

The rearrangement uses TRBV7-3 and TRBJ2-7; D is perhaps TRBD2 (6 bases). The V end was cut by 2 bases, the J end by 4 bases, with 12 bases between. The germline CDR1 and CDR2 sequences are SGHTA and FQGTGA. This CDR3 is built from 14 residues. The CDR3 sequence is CASSLSGGEYEQYF. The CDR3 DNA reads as TGTGCCAGCAGCTTATCCGGGGGTGAATACGAGCAGTACTTC. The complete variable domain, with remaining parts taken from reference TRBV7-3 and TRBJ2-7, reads GAGVSQTPSNKVTEKGKYVELRCDPISGHTALYWYRQSLGQGPEFLIYFQGTGAADDSGLPNDRFFAVRPEGSVSTLKIQRTERGDSAVYLCASSLSGGEYEQYFGPGTRLTVT.

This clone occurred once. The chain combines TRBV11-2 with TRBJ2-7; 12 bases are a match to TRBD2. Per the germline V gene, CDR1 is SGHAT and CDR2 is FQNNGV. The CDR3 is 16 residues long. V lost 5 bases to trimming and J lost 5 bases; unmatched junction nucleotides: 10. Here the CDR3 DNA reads TGTGCCAGCAGCGGCCGACTAGCGGGAGTTCTCAACGAGCAGTACTTC. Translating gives CASSGRLAGVLNEQYF.

The CDR3 DNA follows: TGTGCCAGCACCCATGGGACAGGGCACTACGAGCAGTACTTC. This encodes CASTHGTGHYEQYF. This sequence joins TRBV7-2 and TRBJ2-7, with 9 bases fitting TRBD1. This CDR3 region has 14 residues. V trimming: 7 bases; J trimming: 3 bases; junction bases outside the gene matches: 7. The germline V gene has CDR1 SGHTA and CDR2 FQGNSA.

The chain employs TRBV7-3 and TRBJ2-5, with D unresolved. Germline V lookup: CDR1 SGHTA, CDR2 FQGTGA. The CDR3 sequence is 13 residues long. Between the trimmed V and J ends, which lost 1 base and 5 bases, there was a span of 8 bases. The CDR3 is CASSLNTVETQYF. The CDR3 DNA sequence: TGTGCCAGCAGCTTAAATACGGTGGAGACCCAGTACTTC.

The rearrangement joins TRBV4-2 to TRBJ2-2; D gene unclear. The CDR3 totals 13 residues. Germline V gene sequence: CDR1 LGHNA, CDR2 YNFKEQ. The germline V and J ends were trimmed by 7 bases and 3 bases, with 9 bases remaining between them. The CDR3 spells CASTRIDTGELFF. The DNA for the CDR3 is TGTGCCAGCACCCGTATCGACACCGGGGAGCTGTTTTTT.

The CDR3 coding sequence is TGTGCCAGCAGCTTAACCCTAAACAGGGGCGGAGGGTACACCTTC. This gives the protein CASSLTLNRGGGYTF. J is TRBJ1-2 and V is TRBV7-2, with 7 bases identical to TRBD1. The V gene end was trimmed by 2 bases and the J gene end by 11 bases; junction bases not matched to a gene: 14. This CDR3 has 15 amino acids. Germline V gene sequence: CDR1 SGHTA, CDR2 FQGNSA.

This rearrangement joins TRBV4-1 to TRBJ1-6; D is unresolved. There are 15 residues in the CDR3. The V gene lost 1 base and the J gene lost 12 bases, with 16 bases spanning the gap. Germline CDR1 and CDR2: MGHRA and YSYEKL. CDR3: CASSQVIGVQRPLHF. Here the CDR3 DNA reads TGCGCCAGCAGCCAAGTAATCGGGGTTCAGAGACCCCTCCACTTT.

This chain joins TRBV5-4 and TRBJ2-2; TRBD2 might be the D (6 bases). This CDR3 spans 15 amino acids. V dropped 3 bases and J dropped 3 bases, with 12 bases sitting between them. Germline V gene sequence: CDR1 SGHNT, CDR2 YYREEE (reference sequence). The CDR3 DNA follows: TGTGCCAGCAGCTCCGGAGGGGTGGACACCGGGGAGCTGTTTTTT. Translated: CASSSGGVDTGELFF.

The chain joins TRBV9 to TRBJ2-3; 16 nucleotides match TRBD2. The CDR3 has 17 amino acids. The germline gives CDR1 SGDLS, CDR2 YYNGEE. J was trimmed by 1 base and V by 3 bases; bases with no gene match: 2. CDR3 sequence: CASSAGLAGGGTDTQYF. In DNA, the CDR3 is TGTGCCAGCAGCGCGGGACTAGCGGGAGGGGGCACAGATACGCAGTATTTT.

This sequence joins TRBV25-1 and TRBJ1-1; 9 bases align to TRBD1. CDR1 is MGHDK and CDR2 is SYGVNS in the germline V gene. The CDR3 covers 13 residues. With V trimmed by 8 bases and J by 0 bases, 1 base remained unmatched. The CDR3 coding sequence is TGTGCCAGCGGGACAGGGATGAACACTGAAGCTTTCTTT. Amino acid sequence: CASGTGMNTEAFF.

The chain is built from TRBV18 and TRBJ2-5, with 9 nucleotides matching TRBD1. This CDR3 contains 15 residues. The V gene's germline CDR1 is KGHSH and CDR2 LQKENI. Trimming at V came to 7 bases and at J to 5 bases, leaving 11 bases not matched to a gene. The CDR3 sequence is CASLRDRADLETQYF. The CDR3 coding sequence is TGTGCCAGCTTAAGGGACAGGGCGGATTTGGAGACCCAGTACTTC.

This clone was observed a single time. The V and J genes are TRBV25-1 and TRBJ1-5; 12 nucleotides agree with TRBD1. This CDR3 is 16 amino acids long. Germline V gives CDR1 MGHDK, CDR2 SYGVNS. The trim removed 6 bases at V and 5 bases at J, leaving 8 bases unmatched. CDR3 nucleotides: TGTGCCAGCAGCCCGAGGGGGGACAGGGGGCATCAGCCCCAGCATTTT. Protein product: CASSPRGDRGHQPQHF.

CDR3 nucleotide sequence: TGTGCCAGCAGAAGGGGGACACTAAACTACGAGCAGTACTTC. Translating it yields CASRRGTLNYEQYF. The J gene is TRBJ2-7, the V gene TRBV25-1, with a weak D call TRBD1 (6 bases). Germline values: CDR1 MGHDK, CDR2 SYGVNS. The CDR3 sequence is 14 residues long. V was pared by 6 bases and J by 3 bases, with 15 bases between.

CDR3 loop: CASSQDLRYGYTF. The CDR3, as DNA: TGCGCCAGCAGCCAAGATCTTCGCTATGGCTACACCTTC. This sequence joins TRBV4-1 and TRBJ1-2; D gene ambiguous. The CDR3 is 13 residues long. CDR1 and CDR2 from the germline V gene are MGHRA and YSYEKL. With 0 bases removed from V and 4 bases from J, the gap between germline ends came to 6 bases.

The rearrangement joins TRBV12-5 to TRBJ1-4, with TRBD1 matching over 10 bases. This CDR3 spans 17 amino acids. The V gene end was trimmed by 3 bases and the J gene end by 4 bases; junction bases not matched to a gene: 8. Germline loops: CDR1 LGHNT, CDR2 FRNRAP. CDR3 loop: CASGFPGTGDSNEKLFF. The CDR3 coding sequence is TGTGCTAGTGGTTTTCCCGGGACAGGGGATAGTAATGAAAAACTGTTTTTT.

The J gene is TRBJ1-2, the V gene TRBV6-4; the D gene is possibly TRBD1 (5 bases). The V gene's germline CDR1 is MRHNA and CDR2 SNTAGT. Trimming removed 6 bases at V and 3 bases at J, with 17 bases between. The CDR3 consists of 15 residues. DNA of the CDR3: TGTGCCAGCAGACGCCAGGGTTCCGGAGACTATGGCTACACCTTC. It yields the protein CASRRQGSGDYGYTF.

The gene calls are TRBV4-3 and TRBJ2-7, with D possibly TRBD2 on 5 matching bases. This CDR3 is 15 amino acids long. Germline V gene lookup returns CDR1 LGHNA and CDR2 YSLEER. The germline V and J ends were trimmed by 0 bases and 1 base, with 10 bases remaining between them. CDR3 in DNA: TGCGCCAGCAGCCAAGACCCCGGGGTATCCTACGAGCAGTACTTC. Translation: CASSQDPGVSYEQYF.

The CDR3 DNA is TGTGCCAGCAGTGTGACTAACGAGCAGTACTTC. It yields the protein CASSVTNEQYF. The genes are TRBV2 and TRBJ2-7; TRBD2 is a possible D gene (5 bases). The germline V gene has CDR1 SNHLY and CDR2 FYNNEI. This CDR3 has 11 amino acids. V lost 4 bases and J 5 bases, leaving 6 bases between the germline ends.

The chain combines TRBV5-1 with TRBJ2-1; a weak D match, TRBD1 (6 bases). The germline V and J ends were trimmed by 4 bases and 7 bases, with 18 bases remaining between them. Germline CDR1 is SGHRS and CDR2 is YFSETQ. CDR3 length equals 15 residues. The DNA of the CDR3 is TGCGCCAGCAGCCCGCATTCAGGGGCTGAGAATGAGCAGTTCTTC. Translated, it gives CASSPHSGAENEQFF.